These T cell receptor beta chains were read from a single sample in a study of human T cells and chemical hapten exposure. TCRdb called the RACE reads again in MiXCR, with one record for every CDR3 protein. The sample shows 60,000 to 65,000 distinct CDR3 sequences, approximately 11% of them seen only once. This sample comprised whole blood, obtained in connection with sensitization to the hapten diphenylcyclopropenone (DPC). These TCRs come from a young woman with alopecia areata. Some clones in this sample may be carry-over from other donors' samples. CDR3s include the opening cysteine and the closing phenylalanine or tryptophan. A D gene is named only where the DNA matches it firmly. A clone size is listed for some rows: how often the clone was seen (once, few, many), or a class if it is expanded.

v_gene	j_gene	d_gene	abundance	CDR3nt	CDR3aa
TRBV29-1	TRBJ2-7	NA	NA	TGCAGCGTACTAGCAGCTGCCTACGAGCAGTACTTC	CSVLAAAYEQYF
TRBV18	TRBJ2-5	NA	many	TGTGCCAGCTCTTCCGACAGACAAGAGACCCAGTACTTC	CASSSDRQETQYF
TRBV9	TRBJ2-7	NA	once	TGTGCCAGCAGCGTAGATTCTGGTGACGACGAGCAGTACTTC	CASSVDSGDDEQYF
TRBV29-1	TRBJ2-7	TRBD1	many	TGCAGCGTTAGGTCGGGACAGGGGTCCTACGAGCAGTACTTC	CSVRSGQGSYEQYF
TRBV20-1	TRBJ2-1	TRBD2	NA	TGCAGTGCTACGCTGCGGGAGGGCTCGGGCGATGAGCAGTTCTTC	CSATLREGSGDEQFF
TRBV7-2	TRBJ2-3	NA	once	TGTGCCAGCAGCCTATACACAGATACGCAGTATTTT	CASSLYTDTQYF
TRBV7-3	TRBJ2-1	NA	few	TGTGCCAGCAGCTTGGAACTAGCTCTAAGTGAGCAGTTCTTC	CASSLELALSEQFF
TRBV4-3	TRBJ1-4	NA	NA	TGCGCCAGCAGCCAATCAACCAGAGGGGAAAAACTGTTTTTT	CASSQSTRGEKLFF
TRBV29-1	TRBJ2-1	NA	many	TGCAGCGTCAAAGGGGGTAGTTTCCCCTACAATGAGCAGTTCTTC	CSVKGGSFPYNEQFF
TRBV12-3/TRBV12-4	TRBJ2-7	NA	many	TGTGCCAGCAGCCGAGCCCCGGGGAAAATTCCCTACGAGCAGTACTTC	CASSRAPGKIPYEQYF
TRBV7-2	TRBJ2-3	NA	NA	TGTGCCAGCAGCTTATCTTATGCAGATACGCAGTATTTT	CASSLSYADTQYF
TRBV15	TRBJ2-2	NA	few	TGTGCCACCAGCAGTGAGTCATATACCGGGGAGCTGTTTTTT	CATSSESYTGELFF
TRBV7-2	TRBJ1-6	TRBD1	few	TGTGCCAGCAGCTTAAGACTAGTGACGGGACAGGGATTCCATTCACCCCTCCACTTT	CASSLRLVTGQGFHSPLHF
TRBV18	TRBJ2-5	TRBD2	few	TGTGCCAGCTCACCACGGAGCGGGGGGAACCAAGAGACCCAGTACTTC	CASSPRSGGNQETQYF
TRBV7-8	TRBJ2-7	NA	few	TGTGCCAGCGGTACACAGGATTACGAGCAGTACTTC	CASGTQDYEQYF
TRBV19	TRBJ2-2	NA	many	TGTGCCACCCATCCTGGGGGGGGCCGCGACACCGGGGAGCTGTTTTTT	CATHPGGGRDTGELFF
TRBV7-2	TRBJ1-4	TRBD1	NA	TGTGCCAGCAGCTTGCCGGGACAGGGAAGTGAAAAACTGTTTTTT	CASSLPGQGSEKLFF
TRBV10-3	TRBJ2-3	NA	few	TGTGCCATCAGTGAGTCGATGGCGACAAGGGGAGGCACAGATACGCAGTATTTT	CAISESMATRGGTDTQYF
TRBV11-2	TRBJ2-1	NA	few	TGTGCCAGCAGCCTACAGGGCTCCTACAATGAGCAGTTCTTC	CASSLQGSYNEQFF
TRBV20-1	TRBJ2-2	NA	few	TGCAGTGCAACGGAGGGGTCCGGGGAGCTGTTTTTT	CSATEGSGELFF
TRBV29-1	TRBJ2-3	TRBD2	NA	TGCAGCGTCCGGGGGGTGCGAGGGCAGTATTTT	CSVRGVRGQYF
TRBV4-1	TRBJ2-3	TRBD1	few	TGCGCCAGCAGCCAGCGGGACAGGGGTGGAGGCACAGATACGCAGTATTTT	CASSQRDRGGGTDTQYF
TRBV7-9	TRBJ2-2	TRBD1	NA	TGTGCCAGCAGCTTCCCAGCCGGGACAGCGATAAAAAAGAACACCGGGGAGCTGTTTTTT	CASSFPAGTAIKKNTGELFF
TRBV29-1	TRBJ1-1	TRBD1	NA	TGCAGCGGTGCAGGGGGCTGGGGCATGAACACTGAAGCTTTCTTT	CSGAGGWGMNTEAFF
TRBV18	TRBJ2-7	NA	few	TGTGCCAGCTCACCCCCGCCGGGACCCACTACGAAGCAGTACTTC	CASSPPPGPTTKQYF
TRBV27	TRBJ2-1	NA	few	TGTGCCAGCAGAGAGACTAGATACTCCTACAATGAGCAGTTCTTC	CASRETRYSYNEQFF
TRBV20-1	TRBJ2-3	NA	many	TGCAGTGCTGAAAAGGATAGGACCCCAGATACGCAGTATTTT	CSAEKDRTPDTQYF
TRBV7-2	TRBJ1-2	NA	NA	TGTGCCAGCAGCAACATCTATGGCTACACCTTC	CASSNIYGYTF
TRBV29-1	TRBJ2-7	NA	NA	TGCAGCGTTCAACCGACCCTATCCTACGAGCAGTACTTC	CSVQPTLSYEQYF
TRBV7-6	TRBJ2-1	NA	few	TGTGCCAGCAGCTTTAGACCCGCTATAGATGAGCAGTTCTTC	CASSFRPAIDEQFF
TRBV28	TRBJ2-5	NA	many	TGTGCCAGCAGTTTACCCCTACAGGGAACGGAGACCCAGTACTTC	CASSLPLQGTETQYF
TRBV29-1	TRBJ1-1	NA	NA	TGCAGCGTTGAAGATTATACAGCCCCAAATTTGTCCGAAGCTTTCTTT	CSVEDYTAPNLSEAFF
TRBV29-1	TRBJ1-1	NA	few	TGCAGCGTTCGAACAGGGACCAGCACTGAAGCTTTCTTT	CSVRTGTSTEAFF
TRBV6-5	TRBJ1-6	NA	NA	TGTGCCAGCAGTTACTCGGGCTATAATTCACCCCTCCACTTT	CASSYSGYNSPLHF
TRBV7-9	TRBJ1-1	NA	few	TGTGCCAGCAGGTATGGGGTTAACACTGAAGCTTTCTTT	CASRYGVNTEAFF
TRBV11-2	TRBJ2-2	TRBD2	few	TGTGCCAGCAGCTTAGATCGACTAGCAGGCACCGGGGAGCTGTTTTTT	CASSLDRLAGTGELFF
TRBV12-3/TRBV12-4	TRBJ2-1	NA	few	TGTGCCAGCAGTTGGAAGGATGAGCAGTTCTTC	CASSWKDEQFF